These 15 T cell receptor beta chains were all obtained from the same sample, sequenced in a study of PD-L1 blockade in urothelial cancer (dated by TCRdb to 2017 to 2019). Library preparation was by the immunoSEQ multiplex PCR assay. Drawn from immuneACCESS, this table holds only the in-frame rearrangements with V and J called that TCRdb kept. Clones are partly lost; checked studies trace under half to an unresolved V gene and leave the rest unexplained. The sample profile shows tens of thousands of clones; about 82% of them were found once. Together, the top ten hold more than 6.5% of the sample. Sample time point, as interpreted from the label and publication: pretreatment peripheral blood. Sequencing was performed on PBMCs, taken around atezolizumab (anti-PD-L1) treatment. Source of these receptors: a man aged 35 to 55 with urothelial cancer.

This chain connects TRBV6-5 to TRBJ1-2, with 7 bases that match TRBD1. CDR1 and CDR2 from the germline V gene are MNHEY and SVGAGI. The CDR3 extends over 13 amino acids. V lost 7 bases to trimming and J lost 5 bases; unmatched junction nucleotides: 7. The CDR3 DNA is TGTGCCAGCAAAAGGGGGACAGAGTATGGCTACACCTTC. Residues: CASKRGTEYGYTF.

The rearrangement links TRBV7-8 to TRBJ2-1; 9 bases are a match to TRBD2. The CDR3 is 14 amino acids. Germline CDR1 reads SGHVS; CDR2 reads FQNEAQ. V shed 6 bases and J 8 bases; nucleotides not matched to a gene: 8. CDR3 protein: CASSPNSGRDEQFF. CDR3 in DNA: TGTGCCAGCAGTCCTAATAGCGGGAGAGATGAGCAGTTCTTC.

This rearrangement joins TRBV6-5 to TRBJ2-6; no reliable D call. Germline loops: CDR1 MNHEY, CDR2 SVGAGI. Trimming cost V 4 bases and J 12 bases, with 13 bases left between them. CDR3 length: 13 amino acids. The CDR3: CASSSAAGLVLTF. CDR3 nucleotide sequence: TGTGCCAGCAGTTCGGCCGCTGGGCTCGTCCTGACTTTC.

The chain links TRBV5-1 to TRBJ1-2, with a possible D match to TRBD1 (6 bases). The V end was cut by 4 bases, the J end by 3 bases, with 19 bases between. In germline, CDR1 is SGHRS, CDR2 YFSETQ. The CDR3 length is 16 residues. CDR3 sequence (DNA): TGCGCCAGCAGCGACTTCGGGGGGCGGGGGGACTATGGCTACACCTTC. This translates into CASSDFGGRGDYGYTF.

The chain joins TRBV6-5 to TRBJ2-5; 8 bases line up with TRBD2. Trimming at V came to 5 bases and at J to 4 bases, leaving 9 bases not matched to a gene. The germline gives CDR1 MNHEY, CDR2 SVGAGI. This CDR3 has 15 residues. CDR3 nucleotides: TGTGCCAGCAGTCCCTCAGCGGGAGCAGGAGAGACCCAGTACTTC. Its protein product is CASSPSAGAGETQYF.

The genes are TRBV6-1 and TRBJ1-1; D uncertain. Trimming removed 5 bases from V and 2 bases from J, with 6 bases in between. Germline assignment: CDR1 MNHNS and CDR2 SASEGT. The CDR3 length is 12 residues. The CDR3 DNA follows: TGTGCCAGCAGTCAGGTCAACACTGAAGCTTTCTTT. Encoded protein: CASSQVNTEAFF.

This chain uses TRBV27 with TRBJ2-2; TRBD2 matches at 13 bases. The CDR3 consists of 15 residues. With V trimmed by 5 bases and J by 7 bases, 4 bases remained unmatched. CDR1 MNHEY and CDR2 SMNVEV come from the germline V gene (reference sequence). CDR3 nucleotide sequence: TGTGCCAGCAGTCGGACTAGCGGGAGAAGCGGGGAGCTGTTTTTT. Translating gives CASSRTSGRSGELFF.

The chain links TRBV9 to TRBJ2-1; 13 bases match TRBD2. CDR3 length equals 14 residues. Trimming removed 3 bases from V and 8 bases from J; junction bases left unmatched: 2. Germline V gene lookup returns CDR1 SGDLS and CDR2 YYNGEE. In DNA form, the CDR3 reads TGTGCCAGCAGCGGGACTAGCGGGAGACATGAGCAGTTCTTC. Its protein product is CASSGTSGRHEQFF.

This chain links TRBV6-6 with TRBJ2-7, with D perhaps TRBD2 (6 bases). V dropped 7 bases and J dropped 4 bases, with 20 bases sitting between them. The CDR3 extends over 15 amino acids. Germline V gene data show CDR1 as MNHNY and CDR2 as SVGAGI (reference sequence). CDR3 protein: CASKEGPGGKYEQYF. DNA of the CDR3: TGTGCCAGCAAAGAGGGGCCCGGGGGAAAATACGAGCAGTACTTC.

This rearrangement joins TRBV18 to TRBJ2-5, with D maybe TRBD2 (6 bases). The V gene's germline CDR1 is KGHSH and CDR2 LQKENI. Trimming pared 6 bases from V and 3 bases from J, leaving 11 bases between. The CDR3 runs 13 residues. The CDR3, as DNA: TGTGCCAGCTCTCCGGGACTTAAAGAGACCCAGTACTTC. Amino acids: CASSPGLKETQYF.

This sequence joins TRBV7-9 and TRBJ2-7, with TRBD2 identical over 8 bases. The CDR3 sequence is 15 residues long. The J segment lost 3 bases and the V segment lost 4 bases, leaving 8 bases of the junction unmatched. Germline assignment: CDR1 SEHNR and CDR2 FQNEAQ (reference sequence). The CDR3, as DNA: TGTGCCAGCAGCTCCAGCGGGAGTCCTTACTACGAGCAGTACTTC. Translated, it gives CASSSSGSPYYEQYF.

The chain couples TRBV4-1 to TRBJ1-4; the match to TRBD1 covers 8 bases. This CDR3 has 13 amino acids. CDR1 is MGHRA and CDR2 is YSYEKL in the germline V gene. V shed 5 bases, J shed 7 bases, and the junction held 3 bases outside the gene matches. CDR3 sequence (DNA): TGCGCCAGCAGCACGGACAGGGCTGAAAAACTGTTTTTT. Amino acids: CASSTDRAEKLFF.

V is TRBV4-1 and J is TRBJ2-1; 9 nucleotides agree with TRBD2. Germline CDR1 is MGHRA and CDR2 is YSYEKL. Germline trimming cut 5 bases from V and 5 bases from J; bases unmatched to any gene: 22. This CDR3 has 20 residues. The CDR3 protein is CASSFTEWTAVTSGNNEQFF. CDR3 bases: TGCGCCAGCAGCTTTACCGAATGGACCGCAGTGACTAGCGGTAACAATGAGCAGTTCTTC.

The chain carries TRBV30 and TRBJ1-5; D gene unclear. Per the germline V gene, CDR1 is GTSNPN and CDR2 is SVGIG (reference sequence). The V end was cut by 7 bases, the J end by 5 bases, with 15 bases between. The CDR3 has 13 residues. CDR3 bases: TGTGCCTTCTCATCGGGGAGGGATCAGCCCCAGCATTTT. It translates to CAFSSGRDQPQHF.

The chain employs TRBV28 and TRBJ2-1; the match to TRBD2 covers 10 bases. The CDR3 sequence is 16 residues long. From germline, CDR1 is MDHEN and CDR2 SYDVKM. With 4 bases clipped from V and 7 bases from J, the junction kept 10 bases outside the gene matches. The CDR3 bases are TGTGCCAGCAGTTCGCTGCTAGCGGGAGCATATAATGAGCAGTTCTTC. Its protein is CASSSLLAGAYNEQFF. Full variable domain (remainder filled in from reference TRBV28 and TRBJ2-1): DVKVTQSSRYLVKRTGEKVFLECVQDMDHENMFWYRQDPGLGLRLIYFSYDVKMKEKGDIPEGYSVSREKKERFSLILESASTNQTSMYLCASSSLLAGAYNEQFFGPGTRLTVL.